The source of this T cell receptor (beta chain) is a study of blood T cell repertoires in COVID-19. Germline CDR1 is SGHNT and CDR2 is YYREEE (reference sequence). Trimming pared 0 bases from V and 7 bases from J, leaving 11 bases between. The CDR3 spans 15 residues. The table came from immunoSEQ multiplex PCR; TCRdb's copy has only in-frame clones and leaves some out. The data hold under 120,000 clones, with about three quarters observed a single time. This clonotype originated in a man older than 75 with acute or convalescent COVID-19. Sequencing was done on a sample of peripheral blood. The chain couples TRBV5-4 to TRBJ1-6; tentatively, D is TRBD1 (6 bases). The CDR3 coding sequence is TGTGCCAGCAGCTTGGGGGGGCCGTTCAATTCACCCCTCCACTTT. Amino acid sequence: CASSLGGPFNSPLHF.